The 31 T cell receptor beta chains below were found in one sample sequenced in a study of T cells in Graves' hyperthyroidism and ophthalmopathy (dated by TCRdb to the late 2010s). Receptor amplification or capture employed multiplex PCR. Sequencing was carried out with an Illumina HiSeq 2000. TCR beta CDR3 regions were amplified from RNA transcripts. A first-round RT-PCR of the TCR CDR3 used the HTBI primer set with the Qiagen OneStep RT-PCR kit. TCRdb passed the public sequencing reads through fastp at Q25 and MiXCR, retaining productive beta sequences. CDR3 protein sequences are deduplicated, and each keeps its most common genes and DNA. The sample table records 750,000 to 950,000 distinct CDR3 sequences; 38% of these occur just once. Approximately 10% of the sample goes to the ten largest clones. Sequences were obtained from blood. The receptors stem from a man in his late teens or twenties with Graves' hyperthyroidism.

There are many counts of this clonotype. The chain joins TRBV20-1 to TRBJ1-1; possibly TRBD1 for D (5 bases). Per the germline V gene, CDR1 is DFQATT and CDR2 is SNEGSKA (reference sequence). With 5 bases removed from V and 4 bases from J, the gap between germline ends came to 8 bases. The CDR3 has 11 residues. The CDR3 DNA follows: TGCAGTGCTGACAGTGCCACTGAAGCTTTCTTT. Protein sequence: CSADSATEAFF.

Here the CDR3 DNA reads TGTGCCAGCAGGGGACTAGTGTCCGGGGAGCTGTTTTTT. As protein: CASRGLVSGELFF. This chain uses TRBV2 with TRBJ2-2; 8 nucleotides match TRBD2. With V trimmed by 6 bases and J by 6 bases, 3 bases remained unmatched. Germline assignment: CDR1 SNHLY and CDR2 FYNNEI. This CDR3 spans 13 amino acids. Variable domain in full (rest from reference TRBV2 and TRBJ2-2): EPEVTQTPSHQVTQMGQEVILRCVPISNHLYFYWYRQILGQKVEFLVSFYNNEISEKSEIFDDQFSVERPDGSNFTLKIRSTKLEDSAMYFCASRGLVSGELFFGEGSRLTVL.

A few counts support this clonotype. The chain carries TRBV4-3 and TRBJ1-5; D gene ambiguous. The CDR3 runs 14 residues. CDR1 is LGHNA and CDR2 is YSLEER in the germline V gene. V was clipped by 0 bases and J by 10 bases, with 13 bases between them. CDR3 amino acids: CASSQEVSLQPQHF. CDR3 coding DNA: TGCGCCAGCAGCCAAGAGGTCAGCCTCCAACCCCAGCATTTT.

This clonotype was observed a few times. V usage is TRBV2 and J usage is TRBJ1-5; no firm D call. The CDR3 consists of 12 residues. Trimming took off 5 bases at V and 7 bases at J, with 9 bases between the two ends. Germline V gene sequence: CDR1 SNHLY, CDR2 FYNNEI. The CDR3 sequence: CASSKGPQPQHF. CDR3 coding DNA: TGTGCCAGCAGTAAAGGGCCCCAGCCCCAGCATTTT.

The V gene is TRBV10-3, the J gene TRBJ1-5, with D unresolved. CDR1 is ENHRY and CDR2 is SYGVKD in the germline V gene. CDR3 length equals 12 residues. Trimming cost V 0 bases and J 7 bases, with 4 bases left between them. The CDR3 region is CAISESNQPQHF. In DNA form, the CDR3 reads TGTGCCATCAGTGAGTCGAACCAGCCCCAGCATTTT.

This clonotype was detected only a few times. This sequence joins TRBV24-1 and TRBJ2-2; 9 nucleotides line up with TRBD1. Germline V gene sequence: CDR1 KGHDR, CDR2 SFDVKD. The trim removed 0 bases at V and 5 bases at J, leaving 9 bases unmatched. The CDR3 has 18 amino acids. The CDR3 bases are TGTGCCACCAGTGATTTGTACACCACAGGGGGCCGGACCGGGGAGCTGTTTTTT. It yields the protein CATSDLYTTGGRTGELFF.

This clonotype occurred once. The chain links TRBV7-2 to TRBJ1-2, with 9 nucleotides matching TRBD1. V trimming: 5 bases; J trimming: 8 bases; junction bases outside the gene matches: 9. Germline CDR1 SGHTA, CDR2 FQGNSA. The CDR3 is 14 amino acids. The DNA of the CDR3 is TGTGCCAGCAGCCCTCGGACAGGGGATGGCGGCTACACCTTC. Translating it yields CASSPRTGDGGYTF.

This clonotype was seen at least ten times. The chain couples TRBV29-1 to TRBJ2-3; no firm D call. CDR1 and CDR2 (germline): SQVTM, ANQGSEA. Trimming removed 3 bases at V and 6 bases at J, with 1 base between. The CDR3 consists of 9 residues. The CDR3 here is CSVEDTQYF. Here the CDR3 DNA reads TGCAGCGTTGAGGATACGCAGTATTTT.

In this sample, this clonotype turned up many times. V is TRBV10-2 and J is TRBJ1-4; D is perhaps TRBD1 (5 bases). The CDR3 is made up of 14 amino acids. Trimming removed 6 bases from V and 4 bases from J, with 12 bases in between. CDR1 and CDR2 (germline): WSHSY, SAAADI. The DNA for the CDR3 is TGCGCCAGCAGGAAAGGGACGGGTAATGAAAAACTGTTTTTT. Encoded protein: CASRKGTGNEKLFF.

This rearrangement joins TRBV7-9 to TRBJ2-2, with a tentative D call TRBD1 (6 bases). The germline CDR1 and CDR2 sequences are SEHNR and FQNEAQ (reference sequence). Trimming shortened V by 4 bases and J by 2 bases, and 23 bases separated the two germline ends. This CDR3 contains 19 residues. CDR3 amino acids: CASSSPGQNLLINTGELFF. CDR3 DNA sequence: TGTGCCAGCAGCTCTCCCGGACAGAACCTATTAATCAACACCGGGGAGCTGTTTTTT.

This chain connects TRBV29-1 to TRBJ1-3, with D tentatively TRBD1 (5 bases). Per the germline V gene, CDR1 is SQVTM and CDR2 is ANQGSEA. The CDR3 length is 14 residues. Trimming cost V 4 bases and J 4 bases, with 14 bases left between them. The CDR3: CSVARDFGGNTIYF. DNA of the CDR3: TGCAGCGTTGCCCGGGACTTCGGGGGAAACACCATATATTTT.

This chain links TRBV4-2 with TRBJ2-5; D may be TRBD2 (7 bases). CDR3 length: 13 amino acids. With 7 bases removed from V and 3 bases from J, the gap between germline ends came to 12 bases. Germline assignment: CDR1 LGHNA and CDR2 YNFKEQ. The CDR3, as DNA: TGTGCCAGCAACAAGGGGGGGGAAGAGACCCAGTACTTC. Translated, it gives CASNKGGEETQYF.

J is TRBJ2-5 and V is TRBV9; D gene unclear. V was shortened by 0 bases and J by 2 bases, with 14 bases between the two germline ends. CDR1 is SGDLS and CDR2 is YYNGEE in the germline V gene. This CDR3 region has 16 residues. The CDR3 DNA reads TGTGCCAGCAGCGTAGGGGTTAGGGCAGCACAAGAGACCCAGTACTTC. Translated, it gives CASSVGVRAAQETQYF.

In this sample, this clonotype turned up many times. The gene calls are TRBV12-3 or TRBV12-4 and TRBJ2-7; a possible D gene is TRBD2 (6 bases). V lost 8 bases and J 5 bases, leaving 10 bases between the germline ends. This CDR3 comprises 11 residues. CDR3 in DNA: TGTGCCAGCGGTATAGCGGACGAGCAGTACTTC. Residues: CASGIADEQYF.

The DNA of the CDR3 is TGTGCCAGCACCACCTCGGGACATGCTTGGTTCTTT. Its protein is CASTTSGHAWFF. This chain connects TRBV6-6 to TRBJ1-1, with D possibly TRBD1 on 6 matching bases. The germline CDR1 and CDR2 sequences are MNHNY and SVGAGI (reference sequence). The germline V and J ends were trimmed by 7 bases and 14 bases, with 20 bases remaining between them. This CDR3 comprises 12 residues.

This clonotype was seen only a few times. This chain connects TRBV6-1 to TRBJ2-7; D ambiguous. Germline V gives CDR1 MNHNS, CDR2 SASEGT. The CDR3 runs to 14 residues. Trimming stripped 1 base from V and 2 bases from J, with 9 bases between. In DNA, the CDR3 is TGTGCCAGCAGTGAAGTAGGCAGCACCTACGAGCAGTACTTC. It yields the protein CASSEVGSTYEQYF.

CDR3 residues: CALSQGRGANVLTF. DNA of the CDR3: TGTGCTCTATCACAGGGACGTGGGGCCAACGTCCTGACTTTC. The rearrangement uses TRBV19 and TRBJ2-6; weak D call: TRBD1 (6 bases). Germline CDR1 LNHDA, CDR2 SQIVND (reference sequence). This CDR3 has 14 residues.

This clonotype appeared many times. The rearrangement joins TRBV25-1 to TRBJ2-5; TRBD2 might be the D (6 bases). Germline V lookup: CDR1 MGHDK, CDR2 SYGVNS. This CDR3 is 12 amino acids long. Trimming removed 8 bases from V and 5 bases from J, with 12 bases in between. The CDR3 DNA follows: TGTGCCAGCCGTGCGACTAGGGAGACCCAGTACTTC. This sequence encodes CASRATRETQYF. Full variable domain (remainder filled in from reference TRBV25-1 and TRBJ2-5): EADIYQTPRYLVIGTGKKITLECSQTMGHDKMYWYQQDPGMELHLIHYSYGVNSTEKGDLSSESTVSRIRTEHFPLTLESARPSHTSQYLCASRATRETQYFGPGTRLLVL.

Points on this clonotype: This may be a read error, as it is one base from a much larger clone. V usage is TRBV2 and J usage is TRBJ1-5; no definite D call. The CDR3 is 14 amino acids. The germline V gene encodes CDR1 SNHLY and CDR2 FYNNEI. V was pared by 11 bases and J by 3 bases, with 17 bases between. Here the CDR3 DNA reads TGTGCCGGCCGAAACCGGGCTTTCAATCAGCCCCAGCATTTT. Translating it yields CAGRNRAFNQPQHF.

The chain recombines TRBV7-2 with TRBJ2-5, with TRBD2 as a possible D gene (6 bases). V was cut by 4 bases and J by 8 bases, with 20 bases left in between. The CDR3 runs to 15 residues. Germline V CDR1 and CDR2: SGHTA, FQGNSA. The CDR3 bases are TGTGCCAGCAGCTCAGTCGCGGGATATGGAAACACCCAGTACTTC. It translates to CASSSVAGYGNTQYF.

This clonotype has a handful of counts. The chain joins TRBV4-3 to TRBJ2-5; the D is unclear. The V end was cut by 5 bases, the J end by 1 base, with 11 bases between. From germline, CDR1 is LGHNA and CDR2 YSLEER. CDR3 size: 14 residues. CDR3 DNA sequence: TGCGCCAGCAGCATACGACCCGCCCAAGAGACCCAGTACTTC. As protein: CASSIRPAQETQYF.

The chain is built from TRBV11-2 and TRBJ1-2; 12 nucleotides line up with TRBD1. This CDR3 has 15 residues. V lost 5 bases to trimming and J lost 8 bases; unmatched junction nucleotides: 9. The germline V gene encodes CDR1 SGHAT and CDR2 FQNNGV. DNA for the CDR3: TGTGCCAGCAGCACCGGGGGGACAGGGGGCTTAGGCTACACCTTC. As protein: CASSTGGTGGLGYTF.

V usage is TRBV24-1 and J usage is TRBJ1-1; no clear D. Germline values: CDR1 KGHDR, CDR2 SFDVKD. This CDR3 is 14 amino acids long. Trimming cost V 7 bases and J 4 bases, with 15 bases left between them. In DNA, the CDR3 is TGTGCCACCAGCGACCCGGTGTCGAGCACTGAAGCTTTCTTT. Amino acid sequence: CATSDPVSSTEAFF.

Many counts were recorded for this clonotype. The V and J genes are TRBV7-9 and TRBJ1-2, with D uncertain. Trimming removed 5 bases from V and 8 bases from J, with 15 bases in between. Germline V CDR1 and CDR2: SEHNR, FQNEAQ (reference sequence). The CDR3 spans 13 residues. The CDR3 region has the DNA TGTGCCAGCAGCCCCCTGACCCTGGGGGGCTACACCTTC. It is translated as CASSPLTLGGYTF.

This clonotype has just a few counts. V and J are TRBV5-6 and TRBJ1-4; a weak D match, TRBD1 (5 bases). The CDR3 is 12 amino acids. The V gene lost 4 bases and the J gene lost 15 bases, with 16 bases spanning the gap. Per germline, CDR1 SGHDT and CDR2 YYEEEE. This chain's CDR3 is CASSLGAGTLFF. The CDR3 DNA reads TGTGCCAGCAGCCTGGGAGCGGGGACCTTGTTTTTT.

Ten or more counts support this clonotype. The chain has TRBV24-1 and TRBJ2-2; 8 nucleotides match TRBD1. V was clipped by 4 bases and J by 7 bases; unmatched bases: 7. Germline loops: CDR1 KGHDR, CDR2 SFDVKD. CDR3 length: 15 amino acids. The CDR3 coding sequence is TGTGCCACCAGTGACCCTGGACAGGGAATCGGGGAGCTGTTTTTT. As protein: CATSDPGQGIGELFF.

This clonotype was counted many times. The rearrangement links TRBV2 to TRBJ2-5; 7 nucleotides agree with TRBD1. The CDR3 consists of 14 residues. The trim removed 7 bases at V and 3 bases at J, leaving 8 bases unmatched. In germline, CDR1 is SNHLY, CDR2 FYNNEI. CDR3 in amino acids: CASTKGTAEETQYF. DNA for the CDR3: TGTGCCAGCACAAAGGGGACAGCCGAAGAGACCCAGTACTTC.

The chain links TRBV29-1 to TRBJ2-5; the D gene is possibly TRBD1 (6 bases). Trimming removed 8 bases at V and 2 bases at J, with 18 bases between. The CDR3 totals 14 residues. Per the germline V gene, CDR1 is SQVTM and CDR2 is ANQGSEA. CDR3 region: CSTNRVRGQETQYF. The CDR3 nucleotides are TGCAGCACTAACAGGGTCCGTGGACAAGAGACCCAGTACTTC. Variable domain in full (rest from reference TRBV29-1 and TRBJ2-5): SAVISQKPSRDICQRGTSLTIQCQVDSQVTMMFWYRQQPGQSLTLIATANQGSEATYESGFVIDKFPISRPNLTFSTLTVSNMSPEDSSIYLCSTNRVRGQETQYFGPGTRLLVL.

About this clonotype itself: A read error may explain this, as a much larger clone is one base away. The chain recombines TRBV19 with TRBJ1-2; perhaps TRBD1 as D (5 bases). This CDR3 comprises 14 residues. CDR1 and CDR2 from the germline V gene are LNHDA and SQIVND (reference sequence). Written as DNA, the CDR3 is TGTGCCGGTAGTATAGATGGGACGGTGGATGGCTACACCTTC. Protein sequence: CAGSIDGTVDGYTF.

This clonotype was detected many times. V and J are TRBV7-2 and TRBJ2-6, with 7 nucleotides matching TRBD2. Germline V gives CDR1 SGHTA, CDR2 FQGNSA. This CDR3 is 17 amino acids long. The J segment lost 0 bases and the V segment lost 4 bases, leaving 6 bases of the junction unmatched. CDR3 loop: CASSSFRTSSGANVLTF. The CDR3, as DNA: TGTGCCAGCAGCTCCTTCAGGACTAGCTCTGGGGCCAACGTCCTGACTTTC.

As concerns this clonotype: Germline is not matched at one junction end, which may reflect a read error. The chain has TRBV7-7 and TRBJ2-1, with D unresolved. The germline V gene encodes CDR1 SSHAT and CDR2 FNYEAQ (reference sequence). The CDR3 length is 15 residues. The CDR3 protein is CASSPKGTAYNEQFF. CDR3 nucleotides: TGTGCTAGCAGCCCCAAGGGTACGGCTTACAATGAGCAGTTCTTC.